These T cell receptor beta chains were read from a single sample in a study of early T cells in non-severe SARS-CoV-2 infection. TCRdb reanalysed the 5' RACE reads using MiXCR and keeps one entry per CDR3 protein. The sample consists of over 30,000 distinct CDR3 sequences, roughly 6.6% of them appearing once. The starting material was whole blood, obtained at baseline. The receptors were sampled from an adult who was a healthcare worker with PCR-confirmed SARS-CoV-2 infection or an uninfected control (not recorded which). Each CDR3 is given with its conserved first and last residue. The D gene is left open where the match is weak. Rows may omit the clone size; those that give it use once, few, many or a size class.

v_call: TRBV20-1
clone_size: many
j_call: TRBJ2-7
d_call: TRBD2
cdr3_nt: TGCAGTGCCCAAAGTGGACTAGTTTACGAGCAGTACTTC
cdr3_aa: CSAQSGLVYEQYF

v_call: TRBV7-2
clone_size: -
j_call: TRBJ2-1
d_call: TRBD2
cdr3_nt: TGTGCCAGCAGCTTAGTGTCAACTAGCGGATACAATGAGCAGTTCTTC
cdr3_aa: CASSLVSTSGYNEQFF

v_call: TRBV29-1
clone_size: -
j_call: TRBJ1-1
d_call: -
cdr3_nt: TGCAGCGTTGTGCAGAACACTGAAGCTTTCTTT
cdr3_aa: CSVVQNTEAFF

v_call: TRBV6-5
clone_size: many
j_call: TRBJ1-1
d_call: TRBD1
cdr3_nt: TGTGCCAGCAGTGGACAGGGGCGTCGGACTGAAGCTTTCTTT
cdr3_aa: CASSGQGRRTEAFF

v_call: TRBV7-6
clone_size: -
j_call: TRBJ2-5
d_call: TRBD2
cdr3_nt: TGTGCCAGCAGCCGCGGGACTAGCGGGAGTCAGGAGACCCAGTACTTC
cdr3_aa: CASSRGTSGSQETQYF

v_call: TRBV5-6
clone_size: many
j_call: TRBJ2-1
d_call: -
cdr3_nt: TGTGCCAGCAGCAGCGACAGTCATGAGCAGTTCTTC
cdr3_aa: CASSSDSHEQFF

v_call: TRBV14
clone_size: many
j_call: TRBJ2-1
d_call: -
cdr3_nt: TGTGCCAGCAGCCAAGATATTAGTTTCCTTTCCTACAATGAGCAGTTCTTC
cdr3_aa: CASSQDISFLSYNEQFF

v_call: TRBV4-2
clone_size: many
j_call: TRBJ2-1
d_call: -
cdr3_nt: TGTGCCAGCAGCCTAAATCCGGGACCAGCCAATGAGCAGTTCTTC
cdr3_aa: CASSLNPGPANEQFF

v_call: TRBV4-2
clone_size: many
j_call: TRBJ2-5
d_call: TRBD2
cdr3_nt: TGTGCCAGCAGCCAAGCGGAGGGAGGGCAAGAGACCCAGTACTTC
cdr3_aa: CASSQAEGGQETQYF

v_call: TRBV6-2/TRBV6-3
clone_size: few
j_call: TRBJ1-1
d_call: TRBD1
cdr3_nt: TGTGCCAGCACCTACGGACAGGGACACACTGAAGCTTTCTTT
cdr3_aa: CASTYGQGHTEAFF

v_call: TRBV6-5
clone_size: -
j_call: TRBJ2-3
d_call: -
cdr3_nt: TGTGCCAGCAGTTACTCGGAGTACAGCACAGATACGCAGTATTTT
cdr3_aa: CASSYSEYSTDTQYF

v_call: TRBV12-3/TRBV12-4
clone_size: many
j_call: TRBJ1-2
d_call: TRBD1
cdr3_nt: TGTGCCAGCAGAGGACAGGGGTACTATGGCTACACCTTC
cdr3_aa: CASRGQGYYGYTF

v_call: TRBV13
clone_size: few
j_call: TRBJ1-2
d_call: -
cdr3_nt: TGTGCCAGCAGCAACCGGGACGGATCCTATGGCTACACCTTC
cdr3_aa: CASSNRDGSYGYTF

v_call: TRBV7-2
clone_size: -
j_call: TRBJ2-1
d_call: -
cdr3_nt: TGTGCCAGCAGCTTAGAGGCTCGGGGAGCTACAGATGAGCAGTTCTTC
cdr3_aa: CASSLEARGATDEQFF

v_call: TRBV7-2
clone_size: -
j_call: TRBJ2-3
d_call: TRBD2
cdr3_nt: TGTGCCAGCAGCCAGACTAGCCTCCCCACAGATACGCAGTATTTT
cdr3_aa: CASSQTSLPTDTQYF

v_call: TRBV4-3
clone_size: many
j_call: TRBJ2-7
d_call: -
cdr3_nt: TGCGCCAGCAGCCAAGTGGAAGGAGAACCAACCTACGAGCAGTACTTC
cdr3_aa: CASSQVEGEPTYEQYF

v_call: TRBV9
clone_size: -
j_call: TRBJ2-1
d_call: -
cdr3_nt: TGTGCCAGCAGTGTCGGGTACAATGAGCAGTTCTTC
cdr3_aa: CASSVGYNEQFF

v_call: TRBV12-3/TRBV12-4
clone_size: many
j_call: TRBJ1-2
d_call: TRBD1
cdr3_nt: TGTGCCAGCAGTCCAGCTTCAGGGGGCTCGGGAGGCTACACCTTC
cdr3_aa: CASSPASGGSGGYTF

v_call: TRBV10-3
clone_size: many
j_call: TRBJ2-1
d_call: -
cdr3_nt: TGTGCCATCAGTGACGACAATGAGCAGTTCTTC
cdr3_aa: CAISDDNEQFF

v_call: TRBV27
clone_size: medium-sized
j_call: TRBJ1-1
d_call: -
cdr3_nt: TGTGCCAGCAGCCGAAACAACCGGGGGAACACTGAAGCTTTCTTT
cdr3_aa: CASSRNNRGNTEAFF

v_call: TRBV4-3
clone_size: few
j_call: TRBJ2-4
d_call: -
cdr3_nt: TGCGCCAGCAGCCAAGATCCTCTAGGTTATCGTACGGTGGCCAAAAACATTCAGTACTTC
cdr3_aa: CASSQDPLGYRTVAKNIQYF

v_call: TRBV20-1
clone_size: -
j_call: TRBJ2-1
d_call: TRBD2
cdr3_nt: TGCAGTGCCAGGGGCACCGGGACTAGCAGACACAATGAGCAGTTCTTC
cdr3_aa: CSARGTGTSRHNEQFF

v_call: TRBV29-1
clone_size: many
j_call: TRBJ1-3
d_call: -
cdr3_nt: TGCAGCGCGTCGACAGGAGGAAACACCATATATTTT
cdr3_aa: CSASTGGNTIYF

v_call: TRBV5-1
clone_size: many
j_call: TRBJ2-1
d_call: TRBD2
cdr3_nt: TGCGCCAGCAGCTTAAGGGCTAGCGGTCCGAATGAGCAGTTCTTC
cdr3_aa: CASSLRASGPNEQFF

v_call: TRBV9
clone_size: few
j_call: TRBJ2-1
d_call: -
cdr3_nt: TGTGCCAGCAGCGTAGATCTGGCGGGTCGGGGTAGCAATGAGCAGTTCTTC
cdr3_aa: CASSVDLAGRGSNEQFF

v_call: TRBV3-1
clone_size: -
j_call: TRBJ2-2
d_call: -
cdr3_nt: TGTGCCAGCAGCCAACCTTCTACTCGGACCGGGGAGCTGTTTTTT
cdr3_aa: CASSQPSTRTGELFF

v_call: TRBV7-9
clone_size: -
j_call: TRBJ2-3
d_call: TRBD2
cdr3_nt: TGTGCCAGCAGCTCCACAACTAGCGCGGATACGCAGTATTTT
cdr3_aa: CASSSTTSADTQYF